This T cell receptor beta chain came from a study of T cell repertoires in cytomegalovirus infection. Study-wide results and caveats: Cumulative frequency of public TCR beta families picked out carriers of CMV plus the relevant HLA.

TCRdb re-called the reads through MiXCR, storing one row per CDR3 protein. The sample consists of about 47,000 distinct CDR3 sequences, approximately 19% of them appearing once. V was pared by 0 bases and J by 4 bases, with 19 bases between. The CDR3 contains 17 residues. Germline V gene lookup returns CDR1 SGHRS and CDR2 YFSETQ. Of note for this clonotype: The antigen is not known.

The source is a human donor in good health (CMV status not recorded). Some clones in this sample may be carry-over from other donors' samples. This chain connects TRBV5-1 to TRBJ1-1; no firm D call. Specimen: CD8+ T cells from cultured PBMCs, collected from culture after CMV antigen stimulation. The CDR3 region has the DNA TGCGCCAGCAGCTTGGCTCCGACTATTTTCGGTGGCACTGAAGCTTTCTTT. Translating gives CASSLAPTIFGGTEAFF. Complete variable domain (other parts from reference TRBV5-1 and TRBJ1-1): KAGVTQTPRYLIKTRGQQVTLSCSPISGHRSVSWYQQTPGQGLQFLFEYFSETQRNKGNFPGRFSGRQFSNSRSEMNVSTLELGDSALYLCASSLAPTIFGGTEAFFGQGTRLTVV.